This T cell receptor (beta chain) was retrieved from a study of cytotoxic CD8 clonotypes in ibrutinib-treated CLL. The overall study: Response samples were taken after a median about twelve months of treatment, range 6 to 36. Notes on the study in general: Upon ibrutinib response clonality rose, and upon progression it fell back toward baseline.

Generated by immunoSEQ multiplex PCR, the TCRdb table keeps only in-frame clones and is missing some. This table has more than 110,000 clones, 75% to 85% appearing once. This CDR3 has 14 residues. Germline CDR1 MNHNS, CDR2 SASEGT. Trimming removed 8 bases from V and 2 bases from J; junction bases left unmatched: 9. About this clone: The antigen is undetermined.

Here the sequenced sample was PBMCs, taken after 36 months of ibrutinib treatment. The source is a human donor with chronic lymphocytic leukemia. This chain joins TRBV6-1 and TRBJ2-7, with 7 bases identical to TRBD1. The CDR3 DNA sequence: TGTGCCAGCGGAAGGGACAGACGTACCTACGAGCAGTACTTC. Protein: CASGRDRRTYEQYF.